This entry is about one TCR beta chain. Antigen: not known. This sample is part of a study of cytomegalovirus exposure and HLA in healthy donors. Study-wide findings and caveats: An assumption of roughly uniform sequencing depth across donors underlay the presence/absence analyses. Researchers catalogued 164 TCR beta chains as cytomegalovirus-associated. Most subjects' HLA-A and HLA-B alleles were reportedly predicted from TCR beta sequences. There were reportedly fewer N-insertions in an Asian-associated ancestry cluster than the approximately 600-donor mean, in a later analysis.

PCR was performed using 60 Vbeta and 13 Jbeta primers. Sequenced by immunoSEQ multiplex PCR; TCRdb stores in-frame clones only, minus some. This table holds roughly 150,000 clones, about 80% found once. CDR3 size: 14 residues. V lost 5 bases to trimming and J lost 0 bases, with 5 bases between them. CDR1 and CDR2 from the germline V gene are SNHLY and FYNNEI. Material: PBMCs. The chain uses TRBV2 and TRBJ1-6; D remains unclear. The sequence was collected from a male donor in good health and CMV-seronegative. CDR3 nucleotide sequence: TGTGCCAGCAGTTTGAGCTCCTATAATTCACCCCTCCACTTT. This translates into CASSLSSYNSPLHF.